The next 14 T cell receptor beta chains were all read from a single sample in a study of Tregs in tolerant kidney transplant recipients. The data were produced by immunoSEQ multiplex PCR, yet TCRdb's version contains in-frame clones alone and is incomplete. The profile shows about 73,000 clones, 91% of them singletons. The material was Tregs from blood, obtained before the transplant. The receptors originated from a human donor who received a combined kidney and bone marrow transplant.

This clone was picked up a small number of times. The chain couples TRBV28 to TRBJ1-2; D not resolved. The CDR3 totals 11 residues. The germline CDR1 and CDR2 sequences are MDHEN and SYDVKM. V shed 4 bases and J shed 7 bases, with 7 bases lying between them. CDR3 amino acids: CASSSFIGYTF. The DNA for the CDR3 is TGTGCCAGCAGTTCGTTCATTGGCTACACCTTC.

The chain combines TRBV6-8 with TRBJ1-2; D is ambiguous. V lost 0 bases to trimming and J lost 3 bases, with 26 bases between them. Germline lookup yields CDR1 MNHGY and CDR2 SAAAGT. The CDR3 loop spans 20 amino acids. Written as DNA, the CDR3 is TGTGCCAGCAGTTACTCGCGCGGTGAGACACGGGGAGGGATTGACTATGGCTACACCTTC. It yields the protein CASSYSRGETRGGIDYGYTF.

V is TRBV7-9 and J is TRBJ2-1, with 8 positions matching TRBD2. This CDR3 region has 17 residues. J was trimmed by 3 bases and V by 5 bases; bases with no gene match: 12. Per the germline V gene, CDR1 is SEHNR and CDR2 is FQNEAQ (reference sequence). CDR3 sequence (DNA): TGTGCCAGCAGCCCGCCTACCGGGAGGGTTCGCTACAATGAGCAGTTCTTC. This gives the protein CASSPPTGRVRYNEQFF.

The chain is built from TRBV6-6 and TRBJ1-2; a weak D match, TRBD1 (5 bases). The germline gives CDR1 MNHNY, CDR2 SVGAGI (reference sequence). The CDR3 sequence is 13 residues long. Trimming pared 3 bases from V and 2 bases from J, leaving 7 bases between. CDR3 sequence reads: CASSYDRNYGYTF. In nucleotides, the CDR3 is TGTGCCAGCAGTTATGACAGAAACTATGGCTACACCTTC.

The chain combines TRBV9 with TRBJ2-7; weak D call: TRBD2 (7 bases). This CDR3 has 15 amino acids. CDR1 is SGDLS, CDR2 YYNGEE, per germline. V gave up 3 bases and J gave up 6 bases, with 19 bases separating them. The CDR3 DNA follows: TGTGCCAGCAGCGCGTGGGGGGGCGCGATCTTCGAGCAGTACTTC. Its translation is CASSAWGGAIFEQYF.

Concerning this clone: The same CDR3 also results from other DNA sequences found in this sample. CDR3 sequence (DNA): TGTGCCGGGGGGGCAGAACAGGGTTTTAAGGAGACCCAGTACTTC. It translates to CAGGAEQGFKETQYF. V is TRBV5-6 and J is TRBJ2-5, with a possible D match to TRBD2 (7 bases). In germline, CDR1 is SGHDT, CDR2 YYEEEE. The CDR3 is 15 residues long. The V end was cut by 10 bases, the J end by 5 bases, with 24 bases between.

The chain recombines TRBV9 with TRBJ1-2; a possible D gene is TRBD1 (6 bases). The V end lost 6 bases, the J end lost 2 bases, and 14 bases lay between the germline ends. Per the germline V gene, CDR1 is SGDLS and CDR2 is YYNGEE. The CDR3 contains 14 residues. DNA of the CDR3: TGTGCCAGCAACTCACCGGGACAAAACTATGGCTACACCTTC. It translates to CASNSPGQNYGYTF. Supplemented by reference TRBV9 and TRBJ1-2, the full variable domain reads DSGVTQTPKHLITATGQRVTLRCSPRSGDLSVYWYQQSLDQGLQFLIQYYNGEERAKGNILERFSAQQFPDLHSELNLSSLELGDSALYFCASNSPGQNYGYTFGSGTRLTVV.

The chain has TRBV27 and TRBJ1-2, with D maybe TRBD1 (5 bases). CDR3 size: 17 residues. Between the trimmed V and J ends, which lost 1 base and 0 bases, there was a span of 15 bases. Germline CDR1 MNHEY, CDR2 SMNVEV (reference sequence). As DNA, the CDR3 is TGTGCCAGCAGTTTATTGGGGACGGGGAGCGCTAACTATGGCTACACCTTC. This translates into CASSLLGTGSANYGYTF.

V usage is TRBV19 and J usage is TRBJ2-1; a possible D gene is TRBD2 (6 bases). The CDR3 length is 16 residues. Germline values: CDR1 LNHDA, CDR2 SQIVND (reference sequence). V lost 0 bases and J lost 5, with 14 bases in between. CDR3 sequence (DNA): TGTGCCAGTAGTATAGAGGGAGGTAGATGGAACAATGAGCAGTTCTTC. This translates into CASSIEGGRWNNEQFF.

This clone was seen more than once but under ten times. The CDR3 nucleotides are TGTGCCAGTAGTATACCGTGGACGGTTAGCAATCAGCCCCAGCATTTT. Protein sequence: CASSIPWTVSNQPQHF. This chain links TRBV19 with TRBJ1-5; no clear D. CDR3 length: 16 amino acids. The V end lost 2 bases, the J end lost 0 bases, and 11 bases lay between the germline ends. CDR1 LNHDA and CDR2 SQIVND come from the germline V gene (reference sequence).

The rearrangement links TRBV6-6 to TRBJ2-7, with no clear D. This CDR3 has 13 residues. Trimming cost V 6 bases and J 2 bases, with 11 bases left between them. CDR1 is MNHNY and CDR2 is SVGAGI in the germline V gene (reference sequence). Written as DNA, the CDR3 is TGTGCCAGCAGCCTACATGGGGCCTACGAGCAGTACTTC. As protein: CASSLHGAYEQYF.

This chain connects TRBV19 to TRBJ1-2; tentatively, D is TRBD1 (5 bases). The germline V and J ends were trimmed by 3 bases and 3 bases, with 8 bases remaining between them. The CDR3 is 13 residues long. CDR1 and CDR2 from the germline V gene are LNHDA and SQIVND (reference sequence). CDR3 sequence: CASSMKGDYGYTF. In DNA form, the CDR3 reads TGTGCCAGTAGTATGAAAGGGGACTATGGCTACACCTTC.

The chain uses TRBV11-3 and TRBJ2-2, with a possible D match to TRBD2 (6 bases). The germline V gene has CDR1 SGHNT and CDR2 YENEEA. The V and J ends lost 1 base and 0 bases respectively, with 6 bases between them. This CDR3 is 15 amino acids long. CDR3 nucleotide sequence: TGTGCCAGCAGCTTAGGCGGGACGAACACCGGGGAGCTGTTTTTT. Its translation: CASSLGGTNTGELFF.

This clone was recorded only once. This chain connects TRBV5-1 to TRBJ1-1; a weak D match, TRBD1 (5 bases). CDR1 is SGHRS and CDR2 is YFSETQ in the germline V gene. The CDR3 totals 14 residues. V dropped 4 bases and J dropped 1 base, with 11 bases sitting between them. In nucleotides, the CDR3 is TGCGCCAGCAGCCTCAGAGGACAGAACACTGAAGCTTTCTTT. This encodes CASSLRGQNTEAFF.